Sequencing of this TCR beta chain was carried out in a study of cytomegalovirus exposure and HLA in healthy donors. Notes on the study in general: Associated with cytomegalovirus, according to the listing, were 150 to 200 TCR beta chains. Fewer N-insertions (relative to the roughly 610-donor mean) were reportedly seen in an Asian-associated ancestry cluster in a later analysis.

PCR amplification relied on 60 Vbeta primers (plus 13 Jbeta primers). Clones were read by immunoSEQ multiplex PCR, and TCRdb kept only the in-frame ones, dropping some. The sample records about 130,000 clones, over 65% being singletons. Germline V CDR1 and CDR2: SEHNR, FQNEAQ (reference sequence). The germline V and J ends were trimmed by 5 bases and 9 bases, with 20 bases remaining between them. This CDR3 spans 15 amino acids. This clone occurred once. Its antigen is undetermined. Material for sequencing was PBMCs. This TCR was sampled from a man in his fifties or sixties in good health and CMV-seronegative. The chain couples TRBV7-9 to TRBJ1-5; the D gene is possibly TRBD1 (6 bases). CDR3: CASSNRDKGAGPQHF. CDR3 DNA sequence: TGTGCCAGCAGCAACCGGGACAAGGGAGCCGGGCCCCAGCATTTT.